The TCR beta chain under discussion was sequenced for a study of T cells after yellow fever vaccination. This clonotype was observed many times. This CDR3 comprises 15 residues. V lost 4 bases, J lost 3 bases, and 15 bases lay in between. Germline V gene lookup returns CDR1 LGHNA and CDR2 YSLEER. TCRdb reprocessed the 5' RACE reads via MiXCR and lists one record per CDR3 protein. The sample includes 80,000 to 100,000 distinct CDR3 sequences, approximately 6.3% of them seen just once. This chain joins TRBV4-3 and TRBJ1-2, with D maybe TRBD1 (6 bases). Sequencing was performed on CD8+ T cells sorted from PBMCs, taken 10 days after the yellow fever booster vaccination. The TCR was taken from a man between 18 and 29 years old who received the YFV17D yellow fever vaccine. The CDR3 is CASSPVEGGDYGYTF. The CDR3 region has the DNA TGCGCCAGCAGCCCCGTGGAGGGGGGGGACTATGGCTACACCTTC.